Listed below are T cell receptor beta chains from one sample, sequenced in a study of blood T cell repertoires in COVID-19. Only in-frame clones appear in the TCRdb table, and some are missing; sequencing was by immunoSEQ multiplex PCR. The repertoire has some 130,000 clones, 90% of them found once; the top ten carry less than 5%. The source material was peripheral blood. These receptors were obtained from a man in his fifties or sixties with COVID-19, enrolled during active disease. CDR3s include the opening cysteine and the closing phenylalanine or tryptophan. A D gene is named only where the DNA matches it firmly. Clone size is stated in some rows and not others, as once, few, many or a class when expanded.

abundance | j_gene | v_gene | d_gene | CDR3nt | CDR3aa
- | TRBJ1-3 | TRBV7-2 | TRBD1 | TGTGCCAGCAGCCCAGGGACAGGAGATGGAAACACCATATATTTT | CASSPGTGDGNTIYF
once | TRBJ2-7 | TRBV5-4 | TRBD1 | TGTGCCACCTATCCGGGACAGGGGTTTTACGAGCAGTACTTC | CATYPGQGFYEQYF
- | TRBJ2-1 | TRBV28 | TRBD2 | TGTGCCAGCAGACGGGGACTAGCGGGAGTCGGTCATGAGCAGTTCTTC | CASRRGLAGVGHEQFF
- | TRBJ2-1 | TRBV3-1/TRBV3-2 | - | TGTGCCAGCAGCCAAGATACTAGCTTTGGGGGTGAGCAGTTCTTC | CASSQDTSFGGEQFF
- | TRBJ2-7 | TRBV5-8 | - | TGTGCCAGCAGCCACTCCTACGAGCAGTACTTC | CASSHSYEQYF
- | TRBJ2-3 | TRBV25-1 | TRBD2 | TGTGCCAGCCGTCTAGCGGGAGGGCCAGATACGCAGTATTTT | CASRLAGGPDTQYF
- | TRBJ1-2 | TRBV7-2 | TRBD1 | TGTGCCAGCAGCCCAAGACAGGGATACTATGGCTACACCTTC | CASSPRQGYYGYTF
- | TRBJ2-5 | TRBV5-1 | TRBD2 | TGCGCCAGCAGCTTGGAGCCAGAAGGGACTAGCGGGAGAGGGGAGACCCAGTACTTC | CASSLEPEGTSGRGETQYF
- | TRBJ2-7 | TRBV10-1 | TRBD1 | TGCGCCAGCAGTGGAGACAGGGGTAGGGACGAGCAGTACTTC | CASSGDRGRDEQYF
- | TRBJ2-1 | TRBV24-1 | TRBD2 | TGTGCCACCAGTGATTTGAGGTCTAGCGGTTCCTACAATGAGCAGTTCTTC | CATSDLRSSGSYNEQFF
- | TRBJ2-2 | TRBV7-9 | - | TGTGCCAGCAGCTTAGGGATGGCGGAGGCGAACACCGGGGAGCTGTTTTTT | CASSLGMAEANTGELFF
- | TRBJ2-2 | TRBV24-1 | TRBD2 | TGTGCCACCAGTGATTTGGGACTAGGTTGGGCCGGGGAGCTGTTTTTT | CATSDLGLGWAGELFF
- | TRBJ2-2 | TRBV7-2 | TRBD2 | TGTGCCATCCGGAGGGGCAGCGGGAGGGCCGGGGAGCTGTTTTTT | CAIRRGSGRAGELFF
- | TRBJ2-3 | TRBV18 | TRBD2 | TGTGCCAGCTCACCACGGGCGGGAGGCGGGGATACGCAGTATTTT | CASSPRAGGGDTQYF
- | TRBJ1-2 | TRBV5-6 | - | TGTGCCAGCAGCTTGCTTTCAGGGTACTATGGCTACACCTTC | CASSLLSGYYGYTF
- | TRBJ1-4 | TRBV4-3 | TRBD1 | TGCGCCAGCAGCCAATACAGGGGTTTTAATGAAAAACTGTTTTTT | CASSQYRGFNEKLFF
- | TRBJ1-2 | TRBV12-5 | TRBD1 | TGTGCTAGTGGATCTCTTTCCGGGACAGGGAACGATGGCTACACCTTC | CASGSLSGTGNDGYTF
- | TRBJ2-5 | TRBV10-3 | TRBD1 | TGTGCCATCAGAGGGGGCAGAGGGGAGACCCAGTACTTC | CAIRGGRGETQYF
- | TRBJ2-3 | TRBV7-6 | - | TGTGCCAGCAGCTTAAGGACGGGAGCAGATACGCAGTATTTT | CASSLRTGADTQYF
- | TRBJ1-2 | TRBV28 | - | TGTGCCAGCAGTTTGGAGCTGGAGAACTATGGCTACACCTTC | CASSLELENYGYTF
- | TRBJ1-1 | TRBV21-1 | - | TGTGCCAGCAGCAAGCCACGTGGGGACAGCGCTATCGCTGAAGCTTTCTTT | CASSKPRGDSAIAEAFF
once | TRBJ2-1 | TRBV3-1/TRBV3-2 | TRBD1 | TGTGCCAGCAGCATCGGGACAGCCTACAATGAGCAGTTCTTC | CASSIGTAYNEQFF
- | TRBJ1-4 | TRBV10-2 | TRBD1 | TGCGCCAGCAGCGGACAGGGAATGAATGAAAAACTGTTTTTT | CASSGQGMNEKLFF
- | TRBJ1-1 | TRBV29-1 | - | TGCAGCGCACAGGGGAACACTGAAGCTTTCTTT | CSAQGNTEAFF